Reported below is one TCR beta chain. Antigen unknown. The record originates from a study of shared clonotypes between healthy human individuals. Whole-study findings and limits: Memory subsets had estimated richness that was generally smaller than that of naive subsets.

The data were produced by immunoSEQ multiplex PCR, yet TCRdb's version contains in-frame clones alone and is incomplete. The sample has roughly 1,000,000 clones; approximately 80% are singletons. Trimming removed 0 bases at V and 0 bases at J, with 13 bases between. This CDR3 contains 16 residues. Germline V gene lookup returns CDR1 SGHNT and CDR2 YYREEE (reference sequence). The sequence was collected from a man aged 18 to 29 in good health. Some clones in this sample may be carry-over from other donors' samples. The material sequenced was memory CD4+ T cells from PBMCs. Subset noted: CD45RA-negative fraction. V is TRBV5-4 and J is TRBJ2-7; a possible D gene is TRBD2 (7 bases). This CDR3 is CASSLESGTSSYEQYF. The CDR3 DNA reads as TGTGCCAGCAGCTTGGAAAGCGGGACAAGCTCCTACGAGCAGTACTTC.